The present T cell receptor beta chain was sequenced within a study of T-cell reconstitution after alpha-beta-depleted transplantation in children. Whole-study results and caveats: High day-60 TCRbeta diversity in some patients came from surviving recipient T cells and thymic progenitors.

Unique molecular identifiers were incorporated when the TCRbeta library was constructed. TCRdb passed the PCR reads through MiXCR, listing each CDR3 protein once. Counted here are about 50,000 distinct CDR3 sequences, 5.8% occurring once; the ten biggest clones make up around 30%. Turning to this clonotype: Its antigen remains unknown.

Trimming left V 0 bases short and J 1 base short, with 9 bases between. This CDR3 has 16 residues. From germline, CDR1 is SGHAT and CDR2 FQNNGV. This sequence originates from a female patient aged 2-10 years who had a stem cell transplant for aplastic anemia, so the T cells may come from the graft donor. The V call is TRBV11-2, the J call TRBJ2-2; D could derive from TRBD1 or TRBD2 (5 bases each). The sequenced sample was PBMCs, mostly from graft donor cells, obtained 60 days after TCRalphabeta/CD19-depleted stem cell transplant. The CDR3 is CASSLERGENTGELFF. CDR3 DNA sequence: TGTGCCAGCAGCTTAGAAAGGGGAGAGAACACCGGGGAGCTGTTTTTT.